The 25 T cell receptor beta chains presented below share a single source sample, sequenced in a study of cytomegalovirus exposure and HLA in healthy donors. Vbeta (60) and Jbeta (13) primers were used in the PCR. Repertoires were generated with immunoSEQ multiplex PCR, while TCRdb's copy carries only in-frame clones and drops some. Of approximately 110,000 clones in the sample, 70% to 80% were seen once. The sequenced sample consisted of PBMCs. These receptors were obtained from a woman aged 40 to 50 in good health and CMV-seropositive.

The DNA for the CDR3 is TGTGCCAGTAGGAGGGGGGACAGGGGGCTAGATGGCTACACCTTC. It encodes CASRRGDRGLDGYTF. The rearrangement uses TRBV19 and TRBJ1-2, with TRBD1 matching over 12 bases. Unmatched junction bases numbered 8, after V lost 6 bases and J lost 6 bases. Looked up from germline, CDR1 is LNHDA and CDR2 is SQIVND (reference sequence). This CDR3 comprises 15 residues.

There are a few counts of this clone. The rearrangement uses TRBV6-4 and TRBJ2-1; TRBD1 is a possible D gene (6 bases). The ends were cut back, 2 bases at V and 2 bases at J, with 10 bases in the middle. The CDR3 length is 15 residues. CDR1 MRHNA and CDR2 SNTAGT come from the germline V gene. DNA of the CDR3: TGTGCCAGCAGTGACACGGACAGCACCTACAATGAGCAGTTCTTC. As protein: CASSDTDSTYNEQFF.

This clone appeared a few times. The chain employs TRBV4-3 and TRBJ2-2; unclear D gene. Germline V CDR1 and CDR2: LGHNA, YSLEER. Trimming stripped 0 bases from V and 5 bases from J, with 7 bases between. This CDR3 is 14 amino acids long. The CDR3 spells CASSQDSATGELFF. The CDR3 nucleotides are TGCGCCAGCAGCCAAGACTCTGCGACCGGGGAGCTGTTTTTT.

This clone was detected a few times. This chain connects TRBV2 to TRBJ1-1, with TRBD1 identical over 7 bases. Germline trimming cut 2 bases from V and 2 bases from J; bases unmatched to any gene: 5. Germline CDR1 SNHLY, CDR2 FYNNEI. This CDR3 comprises 15 residues. The CDR3 spells CASSEYGTANTEAFF. The CDR3 DNA is TGTGCCAGCAGTGAATATGGGACAGCAAACACTGAAGCTTTCTTT.

The rearrangement joins TRBV7-3 to TRBJ1-2, with D perhaps TRBD1 (5 bases). The CDR3 sequence is 13 residues long. With 5 bases removed from V and 8 bases from J, the gap between germline ends came to 15 bases. Looked up from germline, CDR1 is SGHTA and CDR2 is FQGTGA. The CDR3 here is CASSRGVGLGYTF. The CDR3 DNA follows: TGTGCCAGCAGCCGAGGTGTGGGGCTGGGCTACACCTTC.

The chain links TRBV6-5 to TRBJ1-1; 8 positions match TRBD1. CDR1 and CDR2 from the germline V gene are MNHEY and SVGAGI. Trimming removed 0 bases from V and 5 bases from J; junction bases left unmatched: 8. The CDR3 contains 16 residues. The CDR3 sequence is CASSYSLSGGKTEAFF. The CDR3 DNA reads TGTGCCAGCAGTTACTCGTTGTCAGGGGGCAAGACTGAAGCTTTCTTT.

CDR3 bases: TGTGCCAGCAGCGCTGGGACAACTTATGGCTACACCTTC. Residues: CASSAGTTYGYTF. The rearrangement joins TRBV7-8 to TRBJ1-2, with D possibly matching TRBD1 (6 bases). The germline V gene has CDR1 SGHVS and CDR2 FQNEAQ. The CDR3 totals 13 residues. V lost 5 bases, J lost 5 bases, and 12 bases lay in between.

The CDR3 region has the DNA TGTGCCATCATGGGGACTAGGCAAGAGACCCAGTACTTC. Its translation is CAIMGTRQETQYF. The chain uses TRBV10-3 and TRBJ2-5; 8 bases agree with TRBD2. Germline CDR1 ENHRY, CDR2 SYGVKD. J was trimmed by 2 bases and V by 7 bases; bases with no gene match: 3. This CDR3 contains 13 residues.

This chain links TRBV7-3 with TRBJ2-1, with a tentative D call TRBD2 (7 bases). Germline V gene data show CDR1 as SGHTA and CDR2 as FQGTGA. The CDR3 consists of 14 residues. Trimming took 3 bases from V and 5 from J, leaving 11 bases between them. CDR3 bases: TGTGCCAGCAGCTTTGGGGGGGCCCACAATGAGCAGTTCTTC. Translating it yields CASSFGGAHNEQFF.

In this sample, this clone turned up a few times. The chain couples TRBV25-1 to TRBJ2-2; D is perhaps TRBD1 (6 bases). V was shortened by 4 bases and J by 13 bases, with 10 bases between the two germline ends. CDR3 length: 11 residues. Germline CDR1 MGHDK, CDR2 SYGVNS. CDR3 amino acids: CASSGQGRLFF. The CDR3 DNA sequence: TGTGCCAGCAGTGGGCAGGGGAGGCTGTTTTTT.

The chain links TRBV7-9 to TRBJ2-7; 7 nucleotides align to TRBD1. Germline loops: CDR1 SEHNR, CDR2 FQNEAQ (reference sequence). The V gene end was trimmed by 5 bases and the J gene end by 3 bases; junction bases not matched to a gene: 7. This CDR3 has 14 residues. The CDR3 DNA reads TGTGCCAGCAGCGTACTCGGGACAGTCTACGAGCAGTACTTC. It specifies CASSVLGTVYEQYF.

V and J are TRBV10-3 and TRBJ2-7, with 12 bases identical to TRBD1. Unmatched junction bases numbered 16, after V lost 2 bases and J lost 5 bases. Germline CDR1 and CDR2: ENHRY and SYGVKD. The CDR3 covers 19 residues. Written as DNA, the CDR3 is TGTGCCATCAGTGAGCCAAAATCCGGGACAGGGGGCAGGCGGGACGAGCAGTACTTC. Protein product: CAISEPKSGTGGRRDEQYF.

The chain has TRBV2 and TRBJ2-1; 9 nucleotides line up with TRBD1. CDR3 size: 13 residues. Germline lookup yields CDR1 SNHLY and CDR2 FYNNEI. Losses at the gene ends were 4 bases for V and 12 bases for J; bases not matched to a gene: 7. The CDR3 DNA reads TGTGCCAGCAGTGCCATCACAGGGGGCCGGCAGTTCTTC. Residues: CASSAITGGRQFF.

This clone was detected only once. V gene TRBV5-4 combines with J gene TRBJ1-2; the D gene is possibly TRBD1 (5 bases). Germline V gene lookup returns CDR1 SGHNT and CDR2 YYREEE (reference sequence). CDR3 length equals 15 residues. V was pared by 5 bases and J by 0 bases, with 14 bases between. The CDR3 sequence is CASRRDSVANYGYTF. CDR3 nucleotide sequence: TGTGCCAGCAGACGAGACAGCGTAGCTAACTATGGCTACACCTTC.

This clone was found once. This chain connects TRBV12-2 to TRBJ1-6; the table calls TRBD1, which could not be checked here. TRBV12-2 is given as a pseudogene. The CDR3 is 16 amino acids. The CDR3 loop reads CASRPDRTANNSPLHF. The CDR3 coding sequence is TGTGCAAGTCGCCCCGATAGGACAGCAAATAATTCACCCCTCCACTTT.

The chain couples TRBV9 to TRBJ1-2, with TRBD1 matching 9 bases. This CDR3 spans 15 amino acids. The germline V gene has CDR1 SGDLS and CDR2 YYNGEE. V shed 4 bases and J 4 bases; nucleotides not matched to a gene: 8. CDR3 bases: TGTGCCAGCAGCCCTTGGACAGGGGACGGCTATGGCTACACCTTC. This sequence encodes CASSPWTGDGYGYTF.

This rearrangement joins TRBV2 to TRBJ2-7; a weak D match, TRBD1 (6 bases). V was clipped by 8 bases and J by 3 bases, with 8 bases between them. The germline V gene encodes CDR1 SNHLY and CDR2 FYNNEI. This CDR3 has 11 amino acids. CDR3 sequence reads: CASVDSYEQYF. The CDR3 bases are TGTGCCAGCGTGGACAGCTACGAGCAGTACTTC.

The chain combines TRBV5-4 with TRBJ2-7; 13 bases are a match to TRBD2. The germline CDR1 and CDR2 sequences are SGHNT and YYREEE (reference sequence). J gave up 4 bases and V 3 bases, and 4 bases lay outside the gene matches. The CDR3 is 15 residues long. As DNA, the CDR3 is TGTGCCAGCAGCTCGGGACTAGCGGGGTCTTACGAGCAGTACTTC. Residues: CASSSGLAGSYEQYF.

The rearrangement joins TRBV13 to TRBJ1-1; maybe TRBD1 (5 bases). This CDR3 is 14 amino acids long. The germline V and J ends were trimmed by 8 bases and 0 bases, with 13 bases remaining between them. Germline CDR1 is PRHDT and CDR2 is FYEKMQ (reference sequence). CDR3 region: CASRRAQLNTEAFF. CDR3 DNA sequence: TGTGCCAGCCGCAGGGCGCAGTTGAACACTGAAGCTTTCTTT.

This clone was seen repeatedly, ten times or more. The CDR3 protein is CASSLGGQGVDTQYF. The CDR3 nucleotides read TGTGCCAGCAGCTTGGGGGGGCAGGGAGTAGATACGCAGTATTTT. The chain recombines TRBV5-6 with TRBJ2-3, with a tentative D call TRBD1 (6 bases). Trimming removed 0 bases from V and 5 bases from J, with 13 bases in between. Germline V lookup: CDR1 SGHDT, CDR2 YYEEEE. The CDR3 has 15 amino acids.

This chain uses TRBV11-2 with TRBJ2-7; possibly TRBD2 for D (5 bases). This CDR3 spans 15 amino acids. CDR1 is SGHAT and CDR2 is FQNNGV in the germline V gene. V was clipped by 5 bases and J by 1 base, with 15 bases between them. The CDR3 region is CASSPHTAESYEQYF. CDR3 in DNA: TGTGCCAGCAGCCCACATACAGCGGAGTCCTACGAGCAGTACTTC.

This rearrangement joins TRBV7-9 to TRBJ2-7; possible D gene TRBD1, 5 bases. Per germline, CDR1 SEHNR and CDR2 FQNEAQ (reference sequence). This CDR3 is built from 13 residues. With 6 bases removed from V and 6 bases from J, the gap between germline ends came to 15 bases. The CDR3, as DNA: TGTGCCAGCAGGGGGTGGACAAGCTCCGAGCAGTACTTC. It specifies CASRGWTSSEQYF.

V and J are TRBV4-3 and TRBJ2-6; D perhaps matches TRBD2 (6 bases). The germline CDR1 and CDR2 sequences are LGHNA and YSLEER. V lost 1 base and J 1 base, leaving 8 bases between the germline ends. There are 16 residues in the CDR3. The CDR3 reads CASSQGRGSGANVLTF. The CDR3 DNA is TGCGCCAGCAGCCAAGGGAGGGGATCTGGGGCCAACGTCCTGACTTTC.

The genes are TRBV6-5 and TRBJ1-6; no clear D gene. The CDR3 sequence is 12 residues long. V lost 4 bases, J lost 7 bases, and 5 bases lay in between. The V gene's germline CDR1 is MNHEY and CDR2 SVGAGI. The CDR3 spells CASSSLNSPLHF. CDR3 in DNA: TGTGCCAGCAGTTCTTTAAATTCACCCCTCCACTTT.

The CDR3, as DNA: TGCAGCGTTGAAGCGACAGGGCTCGACACCGGGGAGCTGTTTTTT. It specifies CSVEATGLDTGELFF. This rearrangement joins TRBV29-1 to TRBJ2-2; 7 nucleotides line up with TRBD1. V lost 1 base to trimming and J lost 3 bases; unmatched junction nucleotides: 5. Germline V gives CDR1 SQVTM, CDR2 ANQGSEA. CDR3 length: 15 residues.